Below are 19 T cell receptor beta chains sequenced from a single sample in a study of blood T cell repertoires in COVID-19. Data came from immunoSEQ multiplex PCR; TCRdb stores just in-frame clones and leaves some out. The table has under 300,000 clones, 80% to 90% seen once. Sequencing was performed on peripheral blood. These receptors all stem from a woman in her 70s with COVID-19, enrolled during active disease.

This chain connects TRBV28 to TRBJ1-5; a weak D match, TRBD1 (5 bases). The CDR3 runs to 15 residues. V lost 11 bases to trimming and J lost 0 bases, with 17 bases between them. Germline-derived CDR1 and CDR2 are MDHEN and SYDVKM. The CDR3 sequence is CAYSPGGSSNQPQHF. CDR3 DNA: TGTGCCTACAGCCCGGGGGGATCTAGCAATCAGCCCCAGCATTTT.

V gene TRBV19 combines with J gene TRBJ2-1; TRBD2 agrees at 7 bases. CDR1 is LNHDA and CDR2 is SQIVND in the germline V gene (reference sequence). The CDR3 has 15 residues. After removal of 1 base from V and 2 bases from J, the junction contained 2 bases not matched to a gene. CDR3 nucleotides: TGTGCCAGTAGTATAGGGCGGGGGACCTACAATGAGCAGTTCTTC. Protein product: CASSIGRGTYNEQFF.

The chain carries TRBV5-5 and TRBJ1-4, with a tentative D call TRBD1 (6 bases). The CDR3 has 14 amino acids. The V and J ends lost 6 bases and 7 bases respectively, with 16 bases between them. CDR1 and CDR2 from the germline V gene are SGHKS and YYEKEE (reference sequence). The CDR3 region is CASTDRPFGEKLFF. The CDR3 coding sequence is TGTGCCAGCACCGACAGGCCTTTCGGTGAAAAACTGTTTTTT.

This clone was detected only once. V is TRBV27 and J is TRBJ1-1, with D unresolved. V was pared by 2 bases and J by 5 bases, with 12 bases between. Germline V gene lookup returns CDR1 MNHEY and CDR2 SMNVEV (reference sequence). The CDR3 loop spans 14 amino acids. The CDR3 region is CASSLNPPQTEAFF. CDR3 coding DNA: TGTGCCAGCAGTTTAAATCCACCTCAGACTGAAGCTTTCTTT.

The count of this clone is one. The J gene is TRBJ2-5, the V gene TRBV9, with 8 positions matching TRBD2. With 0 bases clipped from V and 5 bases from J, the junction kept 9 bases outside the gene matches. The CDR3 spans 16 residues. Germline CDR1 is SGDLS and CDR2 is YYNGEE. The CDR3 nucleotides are TGTGCCAGCAGCGTAGCTCCGGGGGGGCCGTTCGAGACCCAGTACTTC. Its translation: CASSVAPGGPFETQYF.

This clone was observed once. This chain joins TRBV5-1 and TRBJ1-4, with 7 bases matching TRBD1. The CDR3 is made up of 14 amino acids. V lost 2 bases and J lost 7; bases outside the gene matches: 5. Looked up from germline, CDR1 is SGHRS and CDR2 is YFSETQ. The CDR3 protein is CASSLRGLTEKLFF. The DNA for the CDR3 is TGCGCCAGCAGCTTAAGGGGGCTTACTGAAAAACTGTTTTTT.

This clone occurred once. CDR3 sequence reads: CASNRARVAGANVLTF. The CDR3 nucleotides are TGTGCCAGCAATCGAGCCCGGGTAGCTGGGGCCAACGTCCTGACTTTC. The rearrangement joins TRBV7-2 to TRBJ2-6; D unresolved. Germline lookup yields CDR1 SGHTA and CDR2 FQGNSA. With 7 bases removed from V and 2 bases from J, the gap between germline ends came to 15 bases. This CDR3 is 16 amino acids long.

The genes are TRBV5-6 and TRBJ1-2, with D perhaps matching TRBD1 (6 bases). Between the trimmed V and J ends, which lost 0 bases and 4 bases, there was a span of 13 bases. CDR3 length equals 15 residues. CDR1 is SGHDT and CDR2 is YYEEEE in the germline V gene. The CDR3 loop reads CASSLGTGFVYGYTF. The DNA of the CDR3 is TGTGCCAGCAGCTTGGGAACAGGGTTTGTCTATGGCTACACCTTC.

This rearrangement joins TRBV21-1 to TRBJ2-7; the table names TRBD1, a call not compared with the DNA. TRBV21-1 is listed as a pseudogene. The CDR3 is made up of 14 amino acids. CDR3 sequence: CASSKRDRGYEQYF. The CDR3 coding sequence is TGTGCCAGCAGCAAACGTGACAGGGGCTACGAGCAGTACTTC.

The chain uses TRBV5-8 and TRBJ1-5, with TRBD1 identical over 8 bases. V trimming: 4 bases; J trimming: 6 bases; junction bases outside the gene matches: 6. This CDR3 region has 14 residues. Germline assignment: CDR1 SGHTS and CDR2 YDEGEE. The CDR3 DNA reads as TGTGCCAGCAGCACAAGGACAGGGCGTCAGCCCCAGCATTTT. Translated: CASSTRTGRQPQHF.

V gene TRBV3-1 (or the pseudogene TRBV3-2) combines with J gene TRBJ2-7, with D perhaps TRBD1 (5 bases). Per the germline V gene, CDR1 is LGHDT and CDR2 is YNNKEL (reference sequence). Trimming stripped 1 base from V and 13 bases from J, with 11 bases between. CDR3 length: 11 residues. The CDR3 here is CASSQGTGSYF. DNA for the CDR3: TGTGCCAGCAGCCAAGGAACAGGTTCTTACTTC.

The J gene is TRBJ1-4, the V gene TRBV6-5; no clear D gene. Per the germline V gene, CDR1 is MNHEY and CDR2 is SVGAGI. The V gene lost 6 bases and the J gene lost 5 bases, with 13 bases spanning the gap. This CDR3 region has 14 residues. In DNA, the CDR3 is TGTGCCAGCAGGGGAGACTGGTTCAATGAAAAACTGTTTTTT. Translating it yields CASRGDWFNEKLFF.

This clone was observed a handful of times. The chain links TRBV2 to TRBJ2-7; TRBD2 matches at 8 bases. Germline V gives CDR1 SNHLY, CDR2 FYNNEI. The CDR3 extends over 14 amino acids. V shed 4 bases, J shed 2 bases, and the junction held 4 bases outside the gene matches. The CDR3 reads CASSAPGGAYEQYF. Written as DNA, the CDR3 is TGTGCCAGCAGTGCCCCGGGGGGGGCCTACGAGCAGTACTTC.

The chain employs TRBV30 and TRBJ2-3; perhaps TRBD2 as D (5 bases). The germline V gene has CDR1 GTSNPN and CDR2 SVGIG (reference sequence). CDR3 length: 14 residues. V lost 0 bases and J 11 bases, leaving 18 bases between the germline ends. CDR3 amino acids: CAWSVLGSGAGQYF. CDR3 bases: TGTGCCTGGAGTGTACTAGGGTCCGGCGCTGGGCAGTATTTT.

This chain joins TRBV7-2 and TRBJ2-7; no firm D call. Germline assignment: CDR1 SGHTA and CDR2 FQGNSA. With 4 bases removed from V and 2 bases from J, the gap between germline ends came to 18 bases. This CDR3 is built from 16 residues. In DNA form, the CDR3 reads TGTGCCAGCAGCTCCGACCTTAGCACCCCCCCCTACGAGCAGTACTTC. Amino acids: CASSSDLSTPPYEQYF. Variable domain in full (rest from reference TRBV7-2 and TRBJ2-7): GAGVSQSPSNKVTEKGKDVELRCDPISGHTALYWYRQSLGQGLEFLIYFQGNSAPDKSGLPSDRFSAERTGGSVSTLTIQRTQQEDSAVYLCASSSDLSTPPYEQYFGPGTRLTVT.

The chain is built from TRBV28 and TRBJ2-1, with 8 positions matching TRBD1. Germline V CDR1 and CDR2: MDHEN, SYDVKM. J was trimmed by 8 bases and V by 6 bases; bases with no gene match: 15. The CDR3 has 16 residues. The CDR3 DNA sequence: TGTGCCAGCAGGCCTTCCGGACAGGGTGTGTCCCATGAGCAGTTCTTC. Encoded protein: CASRPSGQGVSHEQFF.

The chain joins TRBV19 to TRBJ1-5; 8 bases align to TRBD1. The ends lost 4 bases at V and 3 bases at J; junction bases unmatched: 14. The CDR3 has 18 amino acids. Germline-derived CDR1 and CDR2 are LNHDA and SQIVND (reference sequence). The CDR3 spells CASSTRGTRGRVNQPQHF. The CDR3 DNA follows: TGTGCCAGTAGTACTCGGGGGACCAGGGGGCGCGTCAATCAGCCCCAGCATTTT.

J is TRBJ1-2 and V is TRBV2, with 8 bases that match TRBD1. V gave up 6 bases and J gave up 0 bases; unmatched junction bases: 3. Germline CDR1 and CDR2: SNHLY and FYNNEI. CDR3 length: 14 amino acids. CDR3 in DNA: TGTGCCAGCAGGGGGGACAGGCCTAACTATGGCTACACCTTC. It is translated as CASRGDRPNYGYTF.

CDR3 loop: CAWSLWGGNQPQHF. The CDR3 bases are TGTGCCTGGAGTCTCTGGGGGGGCAATCAGCCCCAGCATTTT. The chain is built from TRBV30 and TRBJ1-5, with a tentative D call TRBD1 (5 bases). Germline values: CDR1 GTSNPN, CDR2 SVGIG (reference sequence). Trimming removed 2 bases at V and 2 bases at J, with 10 bases between. This CDR3 has 14 residues.